One sample yielded the 25 T cell receptor beta chains listed below, sequenced in a study of shared clonotypes between healthy human individuals. The data were produced by immunoSEQ multiplex PCR, yet TCRdb's version contains in-frame clones alone and is incomplete. The sample has around 2.5 million clones, 80% to 95% seen once. The source material was naive CD4+ T cells from PBMCs. The subset here: CD45RA+ positively selected. These TCRs come from a man aged 18 to 29 in good health. Some clones in this sample may be carry-over from other donors' samples.

The chain employs TRBV7-2 and TRBJ2-1; possibly TRBD1 for D (6 bases). Trimming took off 1 base at V and 10 bases at J, with 14 bases between the two ends. CDR1 SGHTA and CDR2 FQGNSA come from the germline V gene. The CDR3 consists of 14 residues. CDR3 DNA: TGTGCCAGCAGCTTAGATTATGGGGGCAGGGAGCAGTTCTTC. It is translated as CASSLDYGGREQFF.

The chain uses TRBV19 and TRBJ2-3; 11 bases are a match to TRBD2. This CDR3 has 16 amino acids. The germline V gene encodes CDR1 LNHDA and CDR2 SQIVND (reference sequence). Trimming took 6 bases from V and 2 from J; bases not matched to a gene: 7. The CDR3 nucleotides are TGTGCCAGTAGGGCCGGGACTAGCGGCGCCACAGATACGCAGTATTTT. Translation gives CASRAGTSGATDTQYF. The full variable domain, rest sourced from reference TRBV19 and TRBJ2-3, is DGGITQSPKYLFRKEGQNVTLSCEQNLNHDAMYWYRQDPGQGLRLIYYSQIVNDFQKGDIAEGYSVSREKKESFPLTVTSAQKNPTAFYLCASRAGTSGATDTQYFGPGTRLTVL.

J is TRBJ2-7 and V is TRBV29-1; 10 bases fit TRBD1. From germline, CDR1 is SQVTM and CDR2 ANQGSEA. CDR3 length: 13 amino acids. V shed 6 bases and J 5 bases; nucleotides not matched to a gene: 7. The CDR3, as DNA: TGCAGCGTCGCGAGGGGGACAGGGGACGAGCAGTACTTC. Its translation is CSVARGTGDEQYF.

The chain joins TRBV18 to TRBJ1-2; 11 nucleotides align to TRBD1. V gave up 0 bases and J gave up 4 bases; unmatched junction bases: 7. Germline lookup yields CDR1 KGHSH and CDR2 LQKENI. The CDR3 is 17 residues long. The CDR3 protein is CASSPPDRGLIRYGYTF. The CDR3 DNA reads as TGTGCCAGCTCACCACCGGACAGGGGGCTCATTCGCTATGGCTACACCTTC.

In this sample, this clone turned up once. V usage is TRBV18 and J usage is TRBJ1-1, with D possibly matching TRBD1 (5 bases). The CDR3 runs to 16 residues. With 3 bases removed from V and 4 bases from J, the gap between germline ends came to 18 bases. From germline, CDR1 is KGHSH and CDR2 LQKENI. The chain's CDR3 is CASSPPGARQGTEAFF. The DNA for the CDR3 is TGTGCCAGCTCACCGCCCGGGGCACGCCAGGGCACTGAAGCTTTCTTT. The entire variable domain, with the rest obtained from reference TRBV18 and TRBJ1-1, is as follows: NAGVMQNPRHLVRRRGQEARLRCSPMKGHSHVYWYRQLPEEGLKFMVYLQKENIIDESGMPKERFSAEFPKEGPSILRIQQVVRGDSAAYFCASSPPGARQGTEAFFGQGTRLTVV.

This chain uses TRBV7-6 with TRBJ1-3; D is possibly TRBD1 (5 bases). The germline CDR1 and CDR2 sequences are SGHVS and FNYEAQ. The CDR3 runs to 17 residues. The germline V and J ends were trimmed by 5 bases and 0 bases, with 17 bases remaining between them. CDR3 sequence reads: CASSLYSTANSGNTIYF. The CDR3 bases are TGTGCCAGCAGCCTCTATTCGACAGCAAACTCTGGAAACACCATATATTTT.

This sequence joins TRBV10-2 and TRBJ2-7; the D call may be TRBD1 or TRBD2 (6 bases each). CDR1 WSHSY and CDR2 SAAADI come from the germline V gene. V lost 7 bases and J 2 bases, leaving 12 bases between the germline ends. The CDR3 sequence is 13 residues long. This CDR3 is CASTSRGAYEQYF. The DNA for the CDR3 is TGCGCCAGCACCTCGAGGGGGGCCTACGAGCAGTACTTC.

V usage is TRBV7-2 and J usage is TRBJ2-7; 10 bases are shared with TRBD2. Germline lookup yields CDR1 SGHTA and CDR2 FQGNSA. The V and J ends lost 1 base and 9 bases, in that order; junction bases with no gene match: 6. The CDR3 extends over 14 amino acids. CDR3 amino acids: CASSLGAGGPGQYF. In nucleotides, the CDR3 is TGTGCCAGCAGCTTAGGAGCGGGAGGGCCTGGGCAGTACTTC.

This clone was counted a few times. The chain carries TRBV6-1 and TRBJ1-1, with TRBD1 as a possible D gene (6 bases). The CDR3 has 14 residues. Trimming took 5 bases from V and 0 from J, leaving 10 bases between them. CDR1 is MNHNS and CDR2 is SASEGT in the germline V gene. The CDR3 nucleotides are TGTGCCAGCAGTCTCGACAGGTTGAACACTGAAGCTTTCTTT. Its translation is CASSLDRLNTEAFF.

This clone occurred once. CDR3: CASSLNRAYEQYF. CDR3 nucleotides: TGTGCCAGCAGCCTTAACAGGGCCTACGAGCAGTACTTC. The rearrangement joins TRBV7-2 to TRBJ2-7; perhaps TRBD1 as D (6 bases). The CDR3 runs 13 residues. Looked up from germline, CDR1 is SGHTA and CDR2 is FQGNSA. Trimming left V 5 bases short and J 2 bases short, with 10 bases between.

This chain connects TRBV29-1 to TRBJ2-3; 7 nucleotides match TRBD2. Trimming took 7 bases from V and 4 from J; bases not matched to a gene: 14. The germline gives CDR1 SQVTM, CDR2 ANQGSEA. CDR3 length: 15 residues. The CDR3 sequence: CSGGRGGEMSDTQYF. The CDR3 DNA follows: TGCAGCGGGGGGAGGGGAGGTGAAATGTCAGATACGCAGTATTTT.

J is TRBJ2-7 and V is TRBV27; D call uncertain. V lost 5 bases to trimming and J lost 0 bases, with 14 bases between them. This CDR3 is built from 15 residues. Germline V gene sequence: CDR1 MNHEY, CDR2 SMNVEV (reference sequence). CDR3: CASSPTRAYSYEQYF. In nucleotides, the CDR3 is TGTGCCAGCAGTCCCACAAGGGCATACTCCTACGAGCAGTACTTC.

CDR3 bases: TGCAGCGTCCTTTCGGCAGGCTACTACACCGGGGAGCTGTTTTTT. Its translation is CSVLSAGYYTGELFF. V usage is TRBV29-1 and J usage is TRBJ2-2; D not resolved. The CDR3 extends over 15 amino acids. V lost 6 bases and J 3 bases, leaving 17 bases between the germline ends. Germline V gene sequence: CDR1 SQVTM, CDR2 ANQGSEA.

This chain connects TRBV7-9 to TRBJ1-6, with 9 bases matching TRBD1. The CDR3 has 15 amino acids. V lost 5 bases to trimming and J lost 5 bases; unmatched junction nucleotides: 4. CDR1 and CDR2 (germline): SEHNR, FQNEAQ (reference sequence). The CDR3 DNA reads TGTGCCAGCAGCACCGGACAGGGGAATAATTCACCCCTCCACTTT. Residues: CASSTGQGNNSPLHF.

This chain uses TRBV4-1 with TRBJ2-3; D not resolved. The ends were cut back, 5 bases at V and 3 bases at J, with 15 bases in the middle. The germline gives CDR1 MGHRA, CDR2 YSYEKL. The CDR3 totals 15 residues. The CDR3 DNA follows: TGCGCCAGCAGCTTTTCCCGGGTGGGGACAGATACGCAGTATTTT. Translating it yields CASSFSRVGTDTQYF.

The V and J genes are TRBV6-6 and TRBJ2-7; D may match TRBD1 or TRBD2 (5 bases each). With 6 bases removed from V and 6 bases from J, the gap between germline ends came to 15 bases. The CDR3 runs to 13 residues. Germline V gives CDR1 MNHNY, CDR2 SVGAGI (reference sequence). The CDR3 reads CASSLRVGTEQYF. CDR3 in DNA: TGTGCCAGCAGCTTACGGGTCGGGACCGAGCAGTACTTC.

Comment on this clone: This specimen includes other DNA sequences encoding the same CDR3. The chain combines TRBV7-9 with TRBJ2-5; D not certain. Germline assignment: CDR1 SEHNR and CDR2 FQNEAQ (reference sequence). The ends were cut back, 1 base at V and 2 bases at J, with 8 bases in the middle. The CDR3 is 14 residues long. The CDR3 region is CASSLGLTQETQYF. CDR3 DNA sequence: TGTGCCAGCAGCTTAGGGCTCACACAAGAGACCCAGTACTTC.

The chain recombines TRBV29-1 with TRBJ2-3, with 7 bases that match TRBD1. Germline loops: CDR1 SQVTM, CDR2 ANQGSEA. CDR3 length: 15 amino acids. The V and J ends lost 6 bases and 2 bases, in that order; junction bases with no gene match: 11. The DNA for the CDR3 is TGCAGCGTGACCCCGGGACAGAGCCCCACAGATACGCAGTATTTT. Translation: CSVTPGQSPTDTQYF.

On this clone itself: Other DNA sequences in this sample translate to the same CDR3. The genes are TRBV27 and TRBJ2-5; tentative D call: TRBD1 (6 bases). Germline V lookup: CDR1 MNHEY, CDR2 SMNVEV (reference sequence). V lost 4 bases and J 0 bases, leaving 12 bases between the germline ends. The CDR3 runs to 15 residues. CDR3 in amino acids: CASSSRQGYQETQYF. The CDR3 DNA sequence: TGTGCCAGCAGTTCTCGCCAGGGGTACCAAGAGACCCAGTACTTC.

This clone appeared a few times. Different DNA sequences within this sample yield the same CDR3. This sequence joins TRBV28 and TRBJ1-5, with D possibly matching TRBD1 (5 bases). This CDR3 has 14 residues. Germline V gives CDR1 MDHEN, CDR2 SYDVKM. Trimming took off 2 bases at V and 1 base at J, with 6 bases between the two ends. CDR3 nucleotides: TGTGCCAGCAGTTTAGGGGGAAGCAATCAGCCCCAGCATTTT. Translated: CASSLGGSNQPQHF.

This clone showed up just a few times. The CDR3 reads CASSYQQTKGNTIYF. CDR3 DNA: TGTGCCAGCAGTTACCAACAGACTAAAGGAAACACCATATATTTT. The chain carries TRBV6-5 and TRBJ1-3; D is undetermined. V was trimmed by 2 bases and J by 4 bases, leaving 12 bases between them. Germline assignment: CDR1 MNHEY and CDR2 SVGAGI. The CDR3 has 15 residues.

The chain couples TRBV11-3 to TRBJ2-7, with D uncertain. The CDR3 totals 13 residues. Trimming pared 5 bases from V and 2 bases from J, leaving 10 bases between. The germline V gene has CDR1 SGHNT and CDR2 YENEEA. As DNA, the CDR3 is TGTGCCAGCAGCCCCGGCAGCACCTACGAGCAGTACTTC. Protein sequence: CASSPGSTYEQYF.

V is TRBV5-1 and J is TRBJ1-2; TRBD1 agrees at 7 bases. Unmatched junction bases numbered 12, after V lost 2 bases and J lost 8 bases. The CDR3 runs 15 residues. CDR1 is SGHRS, CDR2 YFSETQ, per germline. The CDR3 loop reads CASSLSGQRVGGYTF. CDR3 in DNA: TGCGCCAGCAGCTTATCGGGACAGAGGGTGGGAGGCTACACCTTC.

The chain is built from TRBV5-1 and TRBJ1-2; D is possibly TRBD1 (6 bases). Germline loops: CDR1 SGHRS, CDR2 YFSETQ. The CDR3 spans 14 residues. With 0 bases removed from V and 8 bases from J, the gap between germline ends came to 14 bases. The CDR3 bases are TGCGCCAGCAGCTTGGCCCAGGGGTTTGAGGGCTACACCTTC. The encoded protein is CASSLAQGFEGYTF.

V and J are TRBV6-1 and TRBJ2-7; D is ambiguous. Trimming left V 1 base short and J 7 bases short, with 11 bases between. Germline lookup yields CDR1 MNHNS and CDR2 SASEGT. The CDR3 has 13 amino acids. The CDR3 DNA reads as TGTGCCAGCAGTGAAGTGATGGGTTGGGAGCAGTACTTC. Its protein product is CASSEVMGWEQYF.